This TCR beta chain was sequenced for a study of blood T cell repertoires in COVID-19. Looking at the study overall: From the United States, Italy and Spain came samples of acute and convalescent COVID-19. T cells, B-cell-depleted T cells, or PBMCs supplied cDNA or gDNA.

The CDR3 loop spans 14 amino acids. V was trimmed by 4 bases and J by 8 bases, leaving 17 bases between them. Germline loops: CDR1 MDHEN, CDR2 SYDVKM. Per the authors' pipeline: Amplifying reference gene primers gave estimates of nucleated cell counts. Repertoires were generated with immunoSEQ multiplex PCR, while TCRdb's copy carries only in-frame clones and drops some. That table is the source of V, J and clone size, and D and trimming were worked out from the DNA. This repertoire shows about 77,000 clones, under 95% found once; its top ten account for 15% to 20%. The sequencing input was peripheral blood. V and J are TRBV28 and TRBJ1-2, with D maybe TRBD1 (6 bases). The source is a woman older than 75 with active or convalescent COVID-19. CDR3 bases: TGTGCCAGCAGTTGGAGCAGGGGAGCTGGCGGCTACACCTTC. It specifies CASSWSRGAGGYTF.